This record concerns one T cell receptor (beta chain) sequence. Its target is unknown. This CDR3 comprises 13 residues. The trim removed 6 bases at V and 3 bases at J, leaving 8 bases unmatched. Germline V gene lookup returns CDR1 SQVTM and CDR2 ANQGSEA. Here immunoSEQ multiplex PCR was the method, and the copy in TCRdb shows in-frame clones only, minus some. The sample contains about 120,000 clones, approximately 90% of which appear only once. The data stem from a study of T cell responses to AZD1222 COVID-19 vaccine. Overall study results and limits: Females outnumbered males among donors, who were mostly white British; clonal diversity was possibly underestimated. The reported proportion of spike-specific TCRs targeting unmutated variant regions was nearly half.

Specimen: peripheral blood, collected 28 days after the second AZD1222 dose. V and J are TRBV29-1 and TRBJ2-7; 7 bases are shared with TRBD1. The receptor was derived from an adult who received the AZD1222 COVID-19 vaccine. DNA of the CDR3: TGCAGCGTGGCGACAGGGTATCGCTACGAGCAGTACTTC. Residues: CSVATGYRYEQYF.